A single TCR beta chain is shown here with its context. Its antigen is not identified. A sample-barcoded 5' primer and a J-beta primer mix were used in a second PCR of about 7 to 12 cycles. TCRdb re-derived calls from the 5' RACE reads in MiXCR, one entry per CDR3 protein. This sample has around 990,000 distinct CDR3 sequences, with around 27% found just once. These data are taken from a study of blood T cells in healthy people across ages. Study at large: Per two T cells, template switching captured roughly one barcoded beta molecule.

Germline V gene lookup returns CDR1 LGHDT and CDR2 YNNKEL (reference sequence). The V end was cut by 1 base, the J end by 0 bases, with 14 bases between. This CDR3 has 17 residues. Overall study results and limits: Diversity estimates drawn from one million T cells were deemed underestimates.

These sequences were also reported in another study, on T cells of mothers and their children. This second study says: All extracted RNA went into cDNA synthesis, roughly 1.5 ug per 15 ul.

J is TRBJ2-3 and V is TRBV3-1; D may be TRBD2 (6 bases). The clonotype comes from a girl aged 2-9 years in good health. The sequencing input was blood. CDR3 sequence (DNA): TGTGCCAGCAGCCAAGTTTGGGCTAGCGAGAGCACAGATACGCAGTATTTT. This translates into CASSQVWASESTDTQYF.